This TCR beta chain was identified during a study of T cell responses to AZD1222 COVID-19 vaccine. Comments on this clone: Its antigen is undetermined.

The assay was immunoSEQ multiplex PCR, and TCRdb's table has in-frame clones only and misses some. The table shows 140,000 to 150,000 clones, with around 83% occurring only once. Overall study results and limits: Dominant CD4 TCR responses targeted spike regions 160-218 and 743-854. Recipients of AZD1222 seropositive at baseline numbered only 5 to 7. A mostly white British donor set with more females was recruited, and clonal diversity was possibly underestimated.

The germline V and J ends were trimmed by 6 bases and 6 bases, with 9 bases remaining between them. This CDR3 has 12 amino acids. CDR1 is LGHDT and CDR2 is YNNKEL in the germline V gene (reference sequence). The receptor's source is an adult in good health. The chain recombines TRBV3-1 (or the pseudogene TRBV3-2) with TRBJ2-1; D gene ambiguous. Sequencing used peripheral blood, obtained on day 0 of MenACWY control vaccination. The CDR3 sequence is CASSQRVNEQFF. DNA of the CDR3: TGTGCCAGCAGTCAACGGGTCAATGAGCAGTTCTTC.